This TCR beta chain was sequenced for a study of beta chain features in type 1 diabetes. Overall study results and limits: In all four CD4+ subsets, TCRB CDR3 length was significantly, moderately reduced in type 1 diabetes.

The authors reverse transcribed all of the isolated RNA, so sequencing captured expressed TCRB transcripts. Produced via immunoSEQ multiplex PCR; TCRdb's table is partial and in-frame only. Of hundreds of thousands of clones listed, 13% were seen once; the top ten hold approximately 0.02%. V lost 5 bases and J lost 3; bases outside the gene matches: 6. Germline values: CDR1 SGHTA, CDR2 FQGTGA. The CDR3 spans 14 residues. This clone was detected a few times. Its antigen is not identified. This rearrangement joins TRBV7-3 to TRBJ1-1, with 7 positions matching TRBD1. The sequenced material came from naive CD4+ T cells from blood. The TCR originated in a man aged 18 to 30 with type 1 diabetes. This CDR3 is CASSPTGPDTEAFF. The CDR3 region has the DNA TGTGCCAGCAGCCCGACAGGGCCGGACACTGAAGCTTTCTTT.